This T cell receptor (beta chain) was retrieved from a study of siplizumab effects on memory and regulatory T cells. The CDR3 consists of 14 residues. V gave up 5 bases and J gave up 8 bases, with 16 bases separating them. CDR1 and CDR2 (germline): SGHTA, FQGNSA. In regard to this clone: The antigen is undetermined.

TCR templates numbering roughly 94,000 were assayed per sample. Produced via immunoSEQ multiplex PCR; TCRdb's table is partial and in-frame only. The sample shows approximately 110,000 clones, about 92% of them seen only once. Study-level points and caveats: Siplizumab significantly lowered the alloreactive sequences that could be traced to unstimulated CD4+ memory cells. The Treg-derived share of mappable alloreactive CD4+ clones averaged roughly 69% with siplizumab and approximately 27% in controls.

The source material was Tregs sorted from blood. The receptor was derived from a human donor in good health. The chain links TRBV7-2 to TRBJ2-4, with a tentative D call TRBD2 (5 bases). The CDR3 DNA reads as TGTGCCAGCAGCGAAGACCGGGGATTGGACATTCAGTACTTC. Protein sequence: CASSEDRGLDIQYF.